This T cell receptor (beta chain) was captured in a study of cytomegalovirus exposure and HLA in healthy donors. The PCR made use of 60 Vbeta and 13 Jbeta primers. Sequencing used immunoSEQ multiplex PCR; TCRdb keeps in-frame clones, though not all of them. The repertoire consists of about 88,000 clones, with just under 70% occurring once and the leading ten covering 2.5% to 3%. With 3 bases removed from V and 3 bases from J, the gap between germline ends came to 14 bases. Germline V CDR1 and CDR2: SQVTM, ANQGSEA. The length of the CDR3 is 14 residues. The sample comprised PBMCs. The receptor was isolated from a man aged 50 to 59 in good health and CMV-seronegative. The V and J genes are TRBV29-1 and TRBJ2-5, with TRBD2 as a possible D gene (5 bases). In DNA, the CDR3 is TGCAGCGTTGAGAGGCGAGGAGGCGAAGAGACCCAGTACTTC. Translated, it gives CSVERRGGEETQYF.